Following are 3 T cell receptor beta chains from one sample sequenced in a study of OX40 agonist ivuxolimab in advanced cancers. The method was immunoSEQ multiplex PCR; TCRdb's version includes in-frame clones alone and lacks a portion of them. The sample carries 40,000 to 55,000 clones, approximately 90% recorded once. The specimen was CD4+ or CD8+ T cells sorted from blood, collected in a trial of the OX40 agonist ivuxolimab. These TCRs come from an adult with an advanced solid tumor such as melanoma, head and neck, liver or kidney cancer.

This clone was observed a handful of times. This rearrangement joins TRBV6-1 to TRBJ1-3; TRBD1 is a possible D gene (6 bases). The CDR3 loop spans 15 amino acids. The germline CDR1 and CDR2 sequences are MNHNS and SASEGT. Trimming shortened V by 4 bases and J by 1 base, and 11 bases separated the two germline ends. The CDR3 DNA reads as TGTGCCAGCAGTGGGGACAACACATCTGGAAACACCATATATTTT. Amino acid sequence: CASSGDNTSGNTIYF.

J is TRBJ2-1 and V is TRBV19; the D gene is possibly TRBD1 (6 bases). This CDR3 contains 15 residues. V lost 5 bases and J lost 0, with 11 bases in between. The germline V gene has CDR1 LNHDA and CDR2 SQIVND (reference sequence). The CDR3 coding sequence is TGTGCCAGTAGTGCCCAGGGGAGCTCCTACAATGAGCAGTTCTTC. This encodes CASSAQGSSYNEQFF.

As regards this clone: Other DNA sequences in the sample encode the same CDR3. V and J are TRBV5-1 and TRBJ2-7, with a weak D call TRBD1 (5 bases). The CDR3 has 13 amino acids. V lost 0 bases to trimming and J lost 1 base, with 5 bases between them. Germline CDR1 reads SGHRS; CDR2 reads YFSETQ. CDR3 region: CASSLGQSYEQYF. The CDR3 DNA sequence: TGCGCCAGCAGCTTGGGACAGTCCTACGAGCAGTACTTC.